These T cell receptor beta chains were read from a single sample in a study of cytomegalovirus exposure and HLA in healthy donors. Data came from immunoSEQ multiplex PCR; TCRdb stores just in-frame clones and leaves some out. The sample holds about 190,000 clones, 60% to 80% seen once. Sequenced sample: PBMCs. These receptors were taken from a woman under 30 in good health and CMV-seronegative. Each CDR3 is given with its conserved first and last residue. A D gene is named only where the DNA matches it firmly. Clone size is shown for a subset of rows, as once, few, many or a class of expanded clone.

TRBV19	NA	TRBJ2-2	NA	TGTGCCAGTAGTACCACCCCCCTAGGGAACACCGGGGAGCTGTTTTTT	CASSTTPLGNTGELFF
TRBV13	few	TRBJ2-1	NA	TGTGCCAGCAGCTCGATGACAGTCTACAATGAGCAGTTCTTC	CASSSMTVYNEQFF
TRBV6-5	NA	TRBJ1-2	NA	TGTGCCAGCAGCCCTGGGGGGGCCTTGAGCTATGGCTACACCTTC	CASSPGGALSYGYTF
TRBV15	NA	TRBJ2-1	NA	TGTGCCACCAGCCCCTTGGCCAGAGAGCAGTTCTTC	CATSPLAREQFF
TRBV18	once	TRBJ2-7	TRBD1	TGTGCCAGCTCACCATCCTGGGACAGGCGCTACGAGCAGTACTTC	CASSPSWDRRYEQYF
TRBV19	NA	TRBJ2-5	NA	TGTGCCAGTAGTATTTTCTCGGGGACACAAGAGACCCAGTACTTC	CASSIFSGTQETQYF
TRBV20-1	NA	TRBJ1-2	NA	TGCAGTGCCAAGTGGCAGGGTGGCTACACCTTC	CSAKWQGGYTF
TRBV28	NA	TRBJ2-6	NA	TGTGCCAGCAGTCCCACCGGGGGTTTGCTCTCTGGGGCCAACGTCCTGACTTTC	CASSPTGGLLSGANVLTF
TRBV5-1	NA	TRBJ1-3	NA	TGCGCCAGCAGCCCCCTTTCTACTGGTTACTCTGGAAACACCATATATTTT	CASSPLSTGYSGNTIYF
TRBV7-8	NA	TRBJ2-5	TRBD2	TGTGCCAGCAGCTTAGACGGGGGGTACTCCCAAGGGACCCAGTACTTC	CASSLDGGYSQGTQYF
TRBV5-4	NA	TRBJ2-5	NA	TGTGCCAGCAGCTTGGCTTCAGGGTTTATCCAGTACTTC	CASSLASGFIQYF
TRBV5-1	NA	TRBJ1-1	NA	TGCGCCAGCAGCTTGGCCCAGGGGTCTATGAACACTGAAGCTTTCTTT	CASSLAQGSMNTEAFF
TRBV4-2	NA	TRBJ1-2	TRBD1	TGTGCCAGCAGCCAAGACGACGGGACAGGACTCTATGGCTACACCTTC	CASSQDDGTGLYGYTF
TRBV25-1	few	TRBJ2-2	TRBD1	TGTGCCAGCAGTGAGGGACAGGACACCGGGGAGCTGTTTTTT	CASSEGQDTGELFF
TRBV5-1	NA	TRBJ2-1	NA	TGCGCCAGCTACCACAGGGATACCTACAATGAGCAGTTCTTC	CASYHRDTYNEQFF
TRBV2	NA	TRBJ2-1	TRBD2	TGTGCCAGTAGGCGGGGGGCGAGATACAATGAGCAGTTCTTC	CASRRGARYNEQFF
TRBV18	NA	TRBJ2-7	TRBD1	TGTGCCAGCTCACCATGGGACAGGCTATACGAGCAGTACTTC	CASSPWDRLYEQYF
TRBV28	few	TRBJ2-5	TRBD2	TGTGCCAGCAGTTTCCATAGCGGGAGAGTGGAGTCTTCCCAAGAGACCCAGTACTTC	CASSFHSGRVESSQETQYF
TRBV5-6	NA	TRBJ1-5	NA	TGTGCCAGCAGCCTGAGGGTGGCAGGGGTTCAGCCCCAGCATTTT	CASSLRVAGVQPQHF
TRBV5-1	few	TRBJ2-3	NA	TGCGCCAGCAGCTTGGCCCCTCAACAACCACCGTATTTT	CASSLAPQQPPYF
TRBV4-2	NA	TRBJ2-3	NA	TGTGCCAGCAGCCGATCTCTGGGCGGGGAGAACACAGATACGCAGTATTTT	CASSRSLGGENTDTQYF
TRBV19	NA	TRBJ1-1	TRBD1	TGTGCCAGTAGCCCCCCGGGACAGAGATTCTTGAACACTGAAGCTTTCTTT	CASSPPGQRFLNTEAFF
TRBV9	NA	TRBJ1-5	TRBD1	TGTGCCAGCAGCACACAGGGGGGAGGTCAGCCCCAGCATTTT	CASSTQGGGQPQHF
TRBV6-1	few	TRBJ2-7	TRBD2	TGTGCCAGCGTTCACCTGGCGGGGGGAGCCTACGAGCAGTACTTC	CASVHLAGGAYEQYF
TRBV28	NA	TRBJ1-1	NA	TGTGCCAGCATACCAGCGTACGGGACACTGGGCACTGAAGCTTTCTTT	CASIPAYGTLGTEAFF
TRBV6-1	NA	TRBJ1-1	TRBD1	TGTGCCAGCAGTGAACCGGCAGGGGGGATGAACACTGAAGCTTTCTTT	CASSEPAGGMNTEAFF
TRBV21-1	NA	TRBJ2-3	NA	TGTGCCAGCAGCAAAAGACGAGCGGGAGGATCTTCTACCGGCACAGATACGCAGTATTTT	CASSKRRAGGSSTGTDTQYF